These 32 T cell receptor beta chains originate from one sample sequenced in a study of shared clonotypes between healthy human individuals. Profiling relied on immunoSEQ multiplex PCR, and the TCRdb table lists in-frame clones only, not all of them. The data hold around 550,000 clones, with 96% observed a single time. Material for sequencing was naive CD4+ T cells sorted from blood. Subset defined: CD45RA+ positively selected. These receptors all come from a woman in her twenties or thirties in good health.

The V gene is TRBV18, the J gene TRBJ2-7; perhaps TRBD1 as D (5 bases). V was trimmed by 5 bases and J by 6 bases, leaving 14 bases between them. Germline assignment: CDR1 KGHSH and CDR2 LQKENI. The CDR3 covers 13 residues. The CDR3 DNA follows: TGTGCCAGCTCAGGGGCCCTAAACGGCGAGCAGTACTTC. Protein: CASSGALNGEQYF.

J is TRBJ1-1 and V is TRBV6-5; D possibly corresponds to TRBD1 (6 bases). Trimming took off 6 bases at V and 5 bases at J, with 16 bases between the two ends. The CDR3 runs 14 residues. Per germline, CDR1 MNHEY and CDR2 SVGAGI. The CDR3 protein is CASSPITGRTEAFF. DNA for the CDR3: TGTGCCAGCAGCCCTATTACAGGGCGAACTGAAGCTTTCTTT.

This chain connects TRBV11-3 to TRBJ2-3; 7 nucleotides align to TRBD2. The germline gives CDR1 SGHNT, CDR2 YENEEA. With 2 bases clipped from V and 2 bases from J, the junction kept 13 bases outside the gene matches. This CDR3 has 18 residues. CDR3 sequence (DNA): TGTGCCAGCAGCTTATTGGATTTACTAGCGAATCACACAGATACGCAGTATTTT. Residues: CASSLLDLLANHTDTQYF.

The rearrangement joins TRBV4-1 to TRBJ1-4; no definite D call. Trimming left V 3 bases short and J 5 bases short, with 7 bases between. CDR1 is MGHRA and CDR2 is YSYEKL in the germline V gene. CDR3 length: 13 residues. The CDR3 sequence is CASSHPGNEKLFF. Written as DNA, the CDR3 is TGCGCCAGCAGCCACCCTGGCAATGAAAAACTGTTTTTT.

The chain links TRBV5-6 to TRBJ2-5; 7 bases agree with TRBD2. This CDR3 comprises 15 residues. J was trimmed by 5 bases and V by 0 bases; bases with no gene match: 7. Germline lookup yields CDR1 SGHDT and CDR2 YYEEEE. CDR3 coding DNA: TGTGCCAGCAGCTTGGCAGCGGGATCCTCGGAGACCCAGTACTTC. It specifies CASSLAAGSSETQYF. Full variable domain (rest looked up from reference TRBV5-6 and TRBJ2-5): DAGVTQSPTHLIKTRGQQVTLRCSPKSGHDTVSWYQQALGQGPQFIFQYYEEEERQRGNFPDRFSGHQFPNYSSELNVNALLLGDSALYLCASSLAAGSSETQYFGPGTRLLVL.

V and J are TRBV5-4 and TRBJ2-1, with 8 bases aligning to TRBD2. The trim removed 5 bases at V and 5 bases at J, leaving 6 bases unmatched. The CDR3 covers 14 residues. Germline V gene lookup returns CDR1 SGHNT and CDR2 YYREEE (reference sequence). The CDR3 coding sequence is TGTGCCAGCAGAGACCCGGGGGGGGACAATGAGCAGTTCTTC. It encodes CASRDPGGDNEQFF.

This rearrangement joins TRBV2 to TRBJ2-2; a weak D match, TRBD1 (6 bases). CDR1 and CDR2 from the germline V gene are SNHLY and FYNNEI. The CDR3 consists of 15 residues. Trimming shortened V by 3 bases and J by 0 bases, and 8 bases separated the two germline ends. The DNA of the CDR3 is TGTGCCAGCAGTGATGAGGGGGCGAACACCGGGGAGCTGTTTTTT. This codes for CASSDEGANTGELFF.

J is TRBJ2-2 and V is TRBV5-6, with D tentatively TRBD1 or TRBD2 (5 bases each). The CDR3 loop spans 15 amino acids. CDR1 is SGHDT, CDR2 YYEEEE, per germline. The V and J ends lost 4 bases and 5 bases respectively, with 15 bases between them. The chain's CDR3 is CASSKTGTSTGELFF. The CDR3 coding sequence is TGTGCCAGCAGCAAAACCGGGACCTCGACCGGGGAGCTGTTTTTT.

CDR3 loop: CSRPASNSGNTIYF. CDR3 nucleotides: TGCAGCCGACCCGCAAGTAACTCTGGAAACACCATATATTTT. This chain joins TRBV29-1 and TRBJ1-3, with D hard to call. V was trimmed by 8 bases and J by 0 bases, leaving 14 bases between them. The CDR3 loop spans 14 amino acids. Germline V gene data show CDR1 as SQVTM and CDR2 as ANQGSEA.

The V gene is TRBV6-5, the J gene TRBJ2-4, with 8 bases matching TRBD1. CDR1 MNHEY and CDR2 SVGAGI come from the germline V gene. Losses at the gene ends were 6 bases for V and 6 bases for J; bases not matched to a gene: 1. This CDR3 has 12 amino acids. The CDR3 is CASRDRVNIQYF. The CDR3 nucleotides are TGTGCCAGCAGGGACAGGGTAAACATTCAGTACTTC.

The chain combines TRBV6-6 with TRBJ2-2; 7 nucleotides line up with TRBD2. There are 15 residues in the CDR3. Germline V gene data show CDR1 as MNHNY and CDR2 as SVGAGI (reference sequence). V shed 4 bases, J shed 2 bases, and the junction held 4 bases outside the gene matches. The CDR3 sequence is CASSSRLANTGELFF. In DNA, the CDR3 is TGTGCCAGCAGTTCCCGACTAGCAAACACCGGGGAGCTGTTTTTT.

This rearrangement joins TRBV2 to TRBJ1-5; D perhaps matches TRBD1 (5 bases). Germline CDR1 reads SNHLY; CDR2 reads FYNNEI. The CDR3 contains 14 residues. Between the trimmed V and J ends, which lost 9 bases and 7 bases, there was a span of 19 bases. The CDR3 sequence: CASLRDPVLQPQHF. In DNA, the CDR3 is TGTGCCAGTCTCCGGGACCCCGTCCTCCAGCCCCAGCATTTT.

The V gene is TRBV9, the J gene TRBJ1-2, with no clear D. In germline, CDR1 is SGDLS, CDR2 YYNGEE. This CDR3 is 15 amino acids long. The V gene lost 3 bases and the J gene lost 6 bases, with 18 bases spanning the gap. The CDR3 sequence: CASSAKASGWNGYTF. The CDR3 DNA reads TGTGCCAGCAGCGCGAAAGCCTCGGGGTGGAATGGCTACACCTTC.

This clone was seen just once. The V call is TRBV10-2, the J call TRBJ2-7; D is undetermined. V was clipped by 2 bases and J by 0 bases, with 8 bases between them. The CDR3 extends over 14 amino acids. Germline loops: CDR1 WSHSY, CDR2 SAAADI. CDR3 sequence: CASSEPLASYEQYF. The CDR3, as DNA: TGCGCCAGCAGTGAGCCCTTAGCCTCCTACGAGCAGTACTTC.

The CDR3 loop is CASSPAGGTGATQETQYF. In nucleotides, the CDR3 is TGCGCCAGCAGCCCCGCCGGGGGGACAGGGGCAACCCAAGAGACCCAGTACTTC. The chain recombines TRBV5-1 with TRBJ2-5, with TRBD1 identical over 10 bases. With V trimmed by 4 bases and J by 1 base, 13 bases remained unmatched. The CDR3 spans 18 residues. CDR1 is SGHRS and CDR2 is YFSETQ in the germline V gene.

This clone was detected only once. The V call is TRBV15, the J call TRBJ1-2; 9 bases map to TRBD1. The CDR3 loop spans 17 amino acids. CDR1 and CDR2 from the germline V gene are LNHNV and YYDKDF (reference sequence). V lost 2 bases, J lost 4 bases, and 11 bases stayed unmatched. CDR3 in DNA: TGTGCCACCAGCAGAAAACGGACCGGGACAGGGACCTATGGCTACACCTTC. Its translation: CATSRKRTGTGTYGYTF.

This sequence joins TRBV6-5 and TRBJ1-3, with D possibly matching TRBD1 (5 bases). Trimming left V 0 bases short and J 0 bases short, with 6 bases between. CDR3 size: 15 residues. Germline values: CDR1 MNHEY, CDR2 SVGAGI. CDR3 bases: TGTGCCAGCAGTTACTCGGGGCGCTCTGGAAACACCATATATTTT. This sequence encodes CASSYSGRSGNTIYF.

The chain combines TRBV6-5 with TRBJ2-7, with 7 bases aligning to TRBD1. The germline gives CDR1 MNHEY, CDR2 SVGAGI. The CDR3 contains 13 residues. The junction had 4 bases not matched to a gene; V was cut back by 7 bases and J by 1 base. CDR3 coding DNA: TGTGCCAGCACCAGACAGGGATCCTACGAGCAGTACTTC. It translates to CASTRQGSYEQYF.

The V and J genes are TRBV6-5 and TRBJ1-2; D is unclear. The CDR3 length is 12 residues. Germline V gives CDR1 MNHEY, CDR2 SVGAGI. Trimming pared 4 bases from V and 0 bases from J, leaving 3 bases between. The CDR3 DNA sequence: TGTGCCAGCAGTTCCTCTAACTATGGCTACACCTTC. Protein product: CASSSSNYGYTF.

The gene calls are TRBV4-1 and TRBJ2-4; 8 nucleotides match TRBD2. Germline V gene sequence: CDR1 MGHRA, CDR2 YSYEKL. Trimming removed 1 base from V and 7 bases from J; junction bases left unmatched: 9. There are 16 residues in the CDR3. The CDR3 loop reads CASSQVGTRGGNIQYF. The CDR3 DNA follows: TGCGCCAGCAGCCAAGTTGGGACTAGAGGCGGTAACATTCAGTACTTC.

The chain has TRBV19 and TRBJ2-7; TRBD2 aligns across 9 bases. The V gene's germline CDR1 is LNHDA and CDR2 SQIVND (reference sequence). After removal of 4 bases from V and 6 bases from J, the junction contained 4 bases not matched to a gene. The CDR3 spans 13 residues. Here the CDR3 DNA reads TGTGCCAGTAGTACCCTAGCGGGGAGCGAGCAGTACTTC. It specifies CASSTLAGSEQYF.

The chain carries TRBV28 and TRBJ2-1; 10 positions agree with TRBD2. J gave up 7 bases and V 3 bases, and 6 bases lay outside the gene matches. The CDR3 contains 15 residues. From germline, CDR1 is MDHEN and CDR2 SYDVKM. The CDR3 DNA reads as TGTGCCAGCAGTTTTCCGCATAGCGGGAGGAATGAGCAGTTCTTC. This codes for CASSFPHSGRNEQFF.

For this clone: One junction end disagrees with the germline gene, perhaps due to a read error. V and J are TRBV7-2 and TRBJ1-4; D uncertain. Looked up from germline, CDR1 is SGHTA and CDR2 is FQGNSA. The CDR3 extends over 14 amino acids. The CDR3 DNA sequence: TGTGCCAGCAGTTTAGCAGGCCCGGTGGAAAAACTGTTTTTT. Its translation: CASSLAGPVEKLFF.

This chain connects TRBV5-1 to TRBJ2-1; 11 bases match TRBD2. Germline V lookup: CDR1 SGHRS, CDR2 YFSETQ. Germline trimming cut 10 bases from V and 9 bases from J; bases unmatched to any gene: 15. The CDR3 has 15 amino acids. CDR3 loop: CAGAEGLAVGSEQFF. The CDR3 bases are TGCGCCGGGGCGGAGGGACTAGCGGTCGGCTCTGAGCAGTTCTTC.

This chain links TRBV28 with TRBJ2-1; 7 bases line up with TRBD2. Unmatched junction bases numbered 13, after V lost 6 bases and J lost 8 bases. The CDR3 has 15 residues. Germline lookup yields CDR1 MDHEN and CDR2 SYDVKM. As DNA, the CDR3 is TGTGCCAGCAGCCATGGGGGGGGAGCCCTCCATGAGCAGTTCTTC. It specifies CASSHGGGALHEQFF.

The chain links TRBV9 to TRBJ2-7; D possibly uses TRBD1 or TRBD2 (5 bases each). The CDR3 covers 15 residues. V lost 0 bases and J lost 2, with 12 bases in between. In germline, CDR1 is SGDLS, CDR2 YYNGEE. This CDR3 is CASSVGGTATYEQYF. Here the CDR3 DNA reads TGTGCCAGCAGCGTAGGTGGGACCGCAACCTACGAGCAGTACTTC.

The genes are TRBV20-1 and TRBJ1-1; D may be TRBD1 (5 bases). Germline CDR1 DFQATT, CDR2 SNEGSKA (reference sequence). The CDR3 contains 11 residues. The CDR3 DNA reads as TGCGGCAGGGAGGGGATCACTGAAGCTTTCTTT. It specifies CGREGITEAFF.

This chain joins TRBV11-3 and TRBJ2-3; no clear D gene. The CDR3 length is 14 residues. Germline V gene lookup returns CDR1 SGHNT and CDR2 YENEEA. The germline V and J ends were trimmed by 5 bases and 3 bases, with 12 bases remaining between them. The CDR3 is CASSPKTTTDTQYF. The CDR3 region has the DNA TGTGCCAGCAGCCCCAAAACCACTACAGATACGCAGTATTTT.

The chain couples TRBV10-1 to TRBJ2-3; 13 bases are a match to TRBD2. Germline lookup yields CDR1 WNHNN and CDR2 SYGVQD (reference sequence). V trimming: 2 bases; J trimming: 4 bases; junction bases outside the gene matches: 3. The CDR3 contains 16 residues. DNA of the CDR3: TGCGCCAGCAGTGAGGGACTAGCGGGAGTTTCAGATACGCAGTATTTT. This codes for CASSEGLAGVSDTQYF.

This clone was observed once. J is TRBJ2-5 and V is TRBV5-6; D is ambiguous. The V gene lost 0 bases and the J gene lost 1 base, with 7 bases spanning the gap. The germline V gene has CDR1 SGHDT and CDR2 YYEEEE. The CDR3 is made up of 14 amino acids. The CDR3 bases are TGTGCCAGCAGCTTGGTAGGTTCCCAAGAGACCCAGTACTTC. This codes for CASSLVGSQETQYF.

The V and J genes are TRBV28 and TRBJ2-7; D unresolved. The CDR3 runs 13 residues. CDR1 is MDHEN, CDR2 SYDVKM, per germline. Trimming stripped 6 bases from V and 6 bases from J, with 15 bases between. DNA of the CDR3: TGTGCCAGCAGCCAACCCCAGGTCGGCGAGCAGTACTTC. This translates into CASSQPQVGEQYF.

The rearrangement links TRBV28 to TRBJ1-5, with 9 bases lining up with TRBD1. V lost 5 bases and J lost 5; bases outside the gene matches: 16. The CDR3 length is 18 residues. Germline CDR1 is MDHEN and CDR2 is SYDVKM. The CDR3, as DNA: TGTGCCAGCAGTCCATCCGGGACAGGGATTCTGACAGATCAGCCCCAGCATTTT. It yields the protein CASSPSGTGILTDQPQHF.